Below are 26 T cell receptor beta chains sequenced from a single sample in a study of T cells after yellow fever vaccination. MiXCR, applied by TCRdb to the 5' RACE reads, yields one record per CDR3 protein. The repertoire holds some 350,000 distinct CDR3 sequences, roughly 8.7% seen once, with 18% in the top ten. The sequenced sample was PBMCs, obtained on the day of the first yellow fever vaccination. These receptors were collected from a man between 18 and 35 years old who received the YFV17D yellow fever vaccine.

This clonotype was picked up a small number of times. The rearrangement links TRBV20-1 to TRBJ2-1, with 7 bases lining up with TRBD2. The CDR3 totals 17 residues. Germline-derived CDR1 and CDR2 are DFQATT and SNEGSKA (reference sequence). V lost 0 bases and J lost 4; bases outside the gene matches: 12. This CDR3 reads CSARDLGRGGDYNEQFF. CDR3 in DNA: TGCAGTGCTAGAGATCTGGGGAGGGGCGGGGATTACAATGAGCAGTTCTTC.

The V and J genes are TRBV7-9 and TRBJ2-1; 10 bases are a match to TRBD2. The CDR3 is 16 residues long. V trimming: 4 bases; J trimming: 7 bases; junction bases outside the gene matches: 10. Germline V gene data show CDR1 as SEHNR and CDR2 as FQNEAQ (reference sequence). CDR3 sequence (DNA): TGTGCCAGCAGCTCCTTTGCAGCGGGGGGGACGAATGAGCAGTTCTTC. Residues: CASSSFAAGGTNEQFF.

In its sample, this clonotype was seen once. The chain is built from TRBV19 and TRBJ2-3; D gene uncertain. The V end lost 3 bases, the J end lost 1 base, and 14 bases lay between the germline ends. The CDR3 loop spans 16 amino acids. In germline, CDR1 is LNHDA, CDR2 SQIVND (reference sequence). CDR3 amino acids: CASSMFKVGGTDTQYF. CDR3 bases: TGTGCCAGTAGTATGTTCAAGGTAGGAGGCACAGATACGCAGTATTTT.

This clonotype was recorded a few times. The rearrangement links TRBV25-1 to TRBJ2-2; D gene uncertain. Germline values: CDR1 MGHDK, CDR2 SYGVNS. V lost 7 bases to trimming and J lost 3 bases, with 15 bases between them. CDR3 length: 15 amino acids. For the CDR3, the DNA is TGTGCCAGCAAAAGCAACAGAGGCTACACCGGGGAGCTGTTTTTT. Protein product: CASKSNRGYTGELFF.

The V gene is TRBV28, the J gene TRBJ2-1; TRBD1 might be the D (6 bases). Trimming stripped 5 bases from V and 5 bases from J, with 25 bases between. Per the germline V gene, CDR1 is MDHEN and CDR2 is SYDVKM. This CDR3 is 18 amino acids long. CDR3 in DNA: TGTGCCAGCAGTCCTACCGGGGACACTGTCCGATCAGACAATGAGCAGTTCTTC. This encodes CASSPTGDTVRSDNEQFF.

This clonotype was observed a few times. The chain employs TRBV3-1 and TRBJ2-4; D is unclear. CDR1 is LGHDT and CDR2 is YNNKEL in the germline V gene (reference sequence). V lost 1 base to trimming and J lost 6 bases, with 7 bases between them. The CDR3 has 13 amino acids. The CDR3 nucleotides are TGTGCCAGCAGCCAAGTCAACGGAAACATTCAGTACTTC. Translated: CASSQVNGNIQYF.

The chain is built from TRBV25-1 and TRBJ1-2; D not resolved. Trimming removed 2 bases from V and 0 bases from J, with 4 bases in between. CDR3 length equals 13 residues. The germline CDR1 and CDR2 sequences are MGHDK and SYGVNS. The CDR3 bases are TGTGCCAGCAGTGAACTTGCTAACTATGGCTACACCTTC. It yields the protein CASSELANYGYTF.

In this sample, this clonotype turned up a few times. The chain is built from TRBV10-3 and TRBJ1-5; D gene uncertain. CDR1 and CDR2 from the germline V gene are ENHRY and SYGVKD. The CDR3 length is 13 residues. Trimming stripped 7 bases from V and 0 bases from J, with 7 bases between. As DNA, the CDR3 is TGTGCCATCACGGAAAATAGCAATCAGCCCCAGCATTTT. This gives the protein CAITENSNQPQHF.

V is TRBV12-3 or TRBV12-4 and J is TRBJ2-3; tentative D call: TRBD2 (6 bases). The CDR3 is made up of 15 amino acids. Deletions cut 2 bases from V and 2 bases from J, with 11 bases between. The CDR3 spells CASSLMEGPTDTQYF. The CDR3 DNA reads TGTGCCAGCAGTTTAATGGAGGGCCCCACAGATACGCAGTATTTT.

This CDR3 reads CASSLFSEGRSVTQYF. For the CDR3, the DNA is TGCGCCAGCAGCTTGTTCTCAGAGGGTCGTTCGGTGACCCAGTACTTC. The V gene is TRBV5-1, the J gene TRBJ2-5; D is perhaps TRBD2 (5 bases). The germline CDR1 and CDR2 sequences are SGHRS and YFSETQ. The CDR3 is 16 residues long. V was shortened by 1 base and J by 7 bases, with 20 bases between the two germline ends.

The rearrangement links TRBV7-9 to TRBJ2-5, with 8 bases identical to TRBD2. CDR1 is SEHNR and CDR2 is FQNEAQ in the germline V gene (reference sequence). The V segment lost 4 bases and the J segment 5 bases; nucleotides outside the gene matches: 9. The CDR3 has 15 residues. CDR3 in amino acids: CASSSGLDHRETQYF. DNA for the CDR3: TGTGCCAGCAGCTCGGGACTAGACCACCGGGAGACCCAGTACTTC. The full variable domain, in which reference TRBV7-9 and TRBJ2-5 provide the parts outside the CDR3, is DTGVSQNPRHKITKRGQNVTFRCDPISEHNRLYWYRQTLGQGPEFLTYFQNEAQLEKSRLLSDRFSAERPKGSFSTLEIQRTEQGDSAMYLCASSSGLDHRETQYFGPGTRLLVL.

This clonotype was seen ten or more times. V and J are TRBV12-3 or TRBV12-4 and TRBJ1-4; D unclear. Trimming pared 3 bases from V and 8 bases from J, leaving 13 bases between. The CDR3 runs to 14 residues. The CDR3 nucleotides are TGTGCCAGCAGTTTTTCGGTAGTGGAGGAAAAACTGTTTTTT. As protein: CASSFSVVEEKLFF.

This clonotype showed up many times. The germline gene is not matched at one end of the junction; a read error may be the cause. The chain is built from TRBV5-1 and TRBJ2-5; 7 nucleotides match TRBD2. Germline V gene data show CDR1 as SGHRS and CDR2 as YFSETQ. The CDR3 is 14 residues long. CDR3 DNA sequence: TGTGCCAGCAGCCTGGGAGGGAATCAAGAGACCCAGTACTTC. The encoded protein is CASSLGGNQETQYF. The whole variable domain, remainder taken from reference TRBV5-1 and TRBJ2-5, is KAGVTQTPRYLIKTRGQQVTLSCSPISGHRSVSWYQQTPGQGLQFLFEYFSETQRNKGNFPGRFSGRQFSNSRSEMNVSTLELGDSALYLCASSLGGNQETQYFGPGTRLLVL.

This clonotype was recorded a few times. The rearrangement links TRBV4-3 to TRBJ1-1; maybe TRBD1 (5 bases). Germline V gene data show CDR1 as LGHNA and CDR2 as YSLEER. V lost 1 base and J lost 8, with 17 bases in between. The CDR3 has 15 amino acids. CDR3: CASSQVGTSPSEAFF. In nucleotides, the CDR3 is TGCGCCAGCAGCCAAGTGGGGACCTCGCCGTCAGAAGCTTTCTTT.

V and J are TRBV4-1 and TRBJ1-4; D is unresolved. This CDR3 contains 13 residues. V lost 5 bases, J lost 6 bases, and 10 bases lay in between. Germline assignment: CDR1 MGHRA and CDR2 YSYEKL. The CDR3 reads CASSEQPYEKLFF. CDR3 bases: TGCGCCAGCAGCGAACAGCCTTATGAAAAACTGTTTTTT.

The chain couples TRBV11-3 to TRBJ2-3, with 12 nucleotides matching TRBD2. The germline V gene has CDR1 SGHNT and CDR2 YENEEA. The CDR3 extends over 17 amino acids. Unmatched junction bases numbered 7, after V lost 5 bases and J lost 1 base. The CDR3 reads CASSRRLAGEGTDTQYF. Here the CDR3 DNA reads TGTGCCAGCAGCCGCAGACTAGCGGGGGAAGGCACAGATACGCAGTATTTT.

This clonotype came up a few times. This chain joins TRBV5-1 and TRBJ2-5, with D perhaps being TRBD1 or TRBD2 (5 bases each). The V gene lost 4 bases and the J gene lost 1 base, with 8 bases spanning the gap. The germline V gene has CDR1 SGHRS and CDR2 YFSETQ. This CDR3 is 13 amino acids long. CDR3 residues: CASSGDGQETQYF. CDR3 bases: TGCGCCAGCAGCGGGGACGGCCAAGAGACCCAGTACTTC.

This clonotype was observed once. With a much larger clone just one base away, this may be a read error. The V call is TRBV12-3 or TRBV12-4, the J call TRBJ2-5; 7 nucleotides line up with TRBD1. Trimming took 8 bases from V and 1 from J; bases not matched to a gene: 4. The CDR3 spans 13 residues. Here the CDR3 reads CASVGQAQETQYF. CDR3 in DNA: TGTGCCAGCGTCGGACAGGCCCAAGAGACCCAGTACTTC.

This clonotype occurred a few times. This chain connects TRBV20-1 to TRBJ1-1; D gene ambiguous. Trimming removed 6 bases at V and 1 base at J, with 6 bases between. CDR1 and CDR2 (germline): DFQATT, SNEGSKA (reference sequence). The CDR3 is made up of 11 amino acids. The CDR3 DNA reads TGCAGTGCCCTTAGGAACACTGAAGCTTTCTTT. Amino acids: CSALRNTEAFF.

Ten or more counts support this clonotype. V and J are TRBV2 and TRBJ2-5; the D gene is possibly TRBD1 (7 bases). There are 13 residues in the CDR3. Germline CDR1 is SNHLY and CDR2 is FYNNEI. V lost 5 bases, J lost 5 bases, and 12 bases lay in between. CDR3 amino acids: CASSKEGAETQYF. The CDR3 DNA reads TGTGCCAGCAGTAAGGAGGGGGCGGAGACCCAGTACTTC.

This clonotype was observed a handful of times. V is TRBV20-1 and J is TRBJ2-3; TRBD2 might be the D (6 bases). Trimming took off 0 bases at V and 1 base at J, with 11 bases between the two ends. From germline, CDR1 is DFQATT and CDR2 SNEGSKA (reference sequence). There are 15 residues in the CDR3. CDR3 sequence reads: CSARDMASGTDTQYF. The CDR3, as DNA: TGCAGTGCTAGAGATATGGCTAGCGGCACAGATACGCAGTATTTT.

Many counts were recorded for this clonotype. CDR3 DNA: TGCAGCGCCAGCCGCAGCTACGAGCAGTACTTC. It specifies CSASRSYEQYF. J is TRBJ2-7 and V is TRBV29-1; D gene unclear. Trimming took 7 bases from V and 3 from J, leaving 10 bases between them. The CDR3 has 11 amino acids. Germline CDR1 SQVTM, CDR2 ANQGSEA.

This clonotype was recorded at least ten times. The rearrangement joins TRBV24-1 to TRBJ2-7, with D unclear. Deletions cut 0 bases from V and 2 bases from J, with 10 bases between. This CDR3 comprises 15 residues. CDR1 KGHDR and CDR2 SFDVKD come from the germline V gene. In nucleotides, the CDR3 is TGTGCCACCAGTGATTTGCAAGTTCAGCCCTACGAGCAGTACGTC. The encoded protein is CATSDLQVQPYEQYV.

The chain couples TRBV27 to TRBJ1-6; TRBD1 aligns across 8 bases. Germline V lookup: CDR1 MNHEY, CDR2 SMNVEV (reference sequence). The CDR3 covers 14 residues. V shed 6 bases, J shed 9 bases, and the junction held 7 bases outside the gene matches. The CDR3 nucleotides are TGTGCCAGCAGGAGACAGGGGATTTTTTCACCCCTCCACTTT. This codes for CASRRQGIFSPLHF.

This clonotype was counted many times. The chain links TRBV5-6 to TRBJ2-7, with TRBD1 as a possible D gene (5 bases). In germline, CDR1 is SGHDT, CDR2 YYEEEE. V dropped 0 bases and J dropped 2 bases, with 9 bases sitting between them. The CDR3 length is 14 residues. The DNA of the CDR3 is TGTGCCAGCAGCTTGGTCCAGGGTGCCTACGAGCAGTACGTC. This translates into CASSLVQGAYEQYV.

A few counts support this clonotype. V is TRBV12-3 or TRBV12-4 and J is TRBJ1-1; no clear D. V was pared by 6 bases and J by 1 base, with 15 bases between. The CDR3 totals 15 residues. The CDR3 region is CASSPGRGANTEAFF. The CDR3 DNA follows: TGTGCCAGCAGCCCTGGTCGAGGAGCGAACACTGAAGCTTTCTTT.